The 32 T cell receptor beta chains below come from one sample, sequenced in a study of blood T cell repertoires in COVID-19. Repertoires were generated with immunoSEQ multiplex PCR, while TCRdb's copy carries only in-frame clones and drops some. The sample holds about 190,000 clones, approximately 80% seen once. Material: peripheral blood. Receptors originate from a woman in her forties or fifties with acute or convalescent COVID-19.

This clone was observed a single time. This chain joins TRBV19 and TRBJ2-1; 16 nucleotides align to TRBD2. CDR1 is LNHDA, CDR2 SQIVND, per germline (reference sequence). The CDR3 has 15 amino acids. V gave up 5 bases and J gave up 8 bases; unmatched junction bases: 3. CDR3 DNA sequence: TGTGCCAGTAGTTTGGGACTAGCGGGAGGGGATGAGCAGTTCTTC. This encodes CASSLGLAGGDEQFF.

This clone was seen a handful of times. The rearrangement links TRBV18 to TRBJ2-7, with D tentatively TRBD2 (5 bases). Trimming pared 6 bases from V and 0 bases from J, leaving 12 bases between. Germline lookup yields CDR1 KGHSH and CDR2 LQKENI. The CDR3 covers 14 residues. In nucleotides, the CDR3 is TGTGCCAGCTCCCCCTTCCGGGACTCCTACGAGCAGTACTTC. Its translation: CASSPFRDSYEQYF.

CDR3 loop: CASSLSNSPLHF. The CDR3 DNA follows: TGTGCCAGCAGTTTGAGCAATTCACCCCTCCACTTT. The chain joins TRBV27 to TRBJ1-6; no definite D call. Germline lookup yields CDR1 MNHEY and CDR2 SMNVEV (reference sequence). The ends were cut back, 3 bases at V and 7 bases at J, with 4 bases in the middle. The CDR3 is 12 residues long.

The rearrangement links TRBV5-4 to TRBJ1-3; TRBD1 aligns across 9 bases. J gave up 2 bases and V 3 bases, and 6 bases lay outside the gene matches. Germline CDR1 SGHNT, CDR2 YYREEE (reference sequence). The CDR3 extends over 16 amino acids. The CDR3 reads CASSWNGQGPGNTIYF. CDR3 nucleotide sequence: TGTGCCAGCAGCTGGAACGGACAGGGGCCTGGAAACACCATATATTTT.

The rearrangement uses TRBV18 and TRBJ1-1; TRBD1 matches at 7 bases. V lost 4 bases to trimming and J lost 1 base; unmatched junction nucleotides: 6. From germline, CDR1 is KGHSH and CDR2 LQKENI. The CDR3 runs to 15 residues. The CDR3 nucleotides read TGTGCCAGCTCACGAACCGGACAGGCGAACACTGAAGCTTTCTTT. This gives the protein CASSRTGQANTEAFF.

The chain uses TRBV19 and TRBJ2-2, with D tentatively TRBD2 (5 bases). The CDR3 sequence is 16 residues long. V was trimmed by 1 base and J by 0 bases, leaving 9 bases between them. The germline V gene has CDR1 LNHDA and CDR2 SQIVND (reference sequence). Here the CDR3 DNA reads TGTGCCAGTAGTATAGGAGGGATCCCGAACACCGGGGAGCTGTTTTTT. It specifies CASSIGGIPNTGELFF.

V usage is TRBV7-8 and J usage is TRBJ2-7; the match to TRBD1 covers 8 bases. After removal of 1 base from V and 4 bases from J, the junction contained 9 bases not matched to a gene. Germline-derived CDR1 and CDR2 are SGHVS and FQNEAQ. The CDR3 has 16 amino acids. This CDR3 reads CASSLGATGARYEQYF. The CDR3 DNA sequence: TGTGCCAGCAGCTTAGGGGCGACAGGGGCAAGGTACGAGCAGTACTTC. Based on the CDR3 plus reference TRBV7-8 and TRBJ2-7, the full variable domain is GAGVSQSPRYKVAKRGQDVALRCDPISGHVSLFWYQQALGQGPEFLTYFQNEAQLDKSGLPSDRFFAERPEGSVSTLKIQRTQQEDSAVYLCASSLGATGARYEQYFGPGTRLTVT.

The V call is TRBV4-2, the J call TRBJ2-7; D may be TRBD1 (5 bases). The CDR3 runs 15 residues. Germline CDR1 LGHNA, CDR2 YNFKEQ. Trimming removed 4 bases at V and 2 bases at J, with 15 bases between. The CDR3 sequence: CASSPTVAGTYEQYF. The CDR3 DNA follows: TGTGCCAGCAGCCCTACCGTGGCAGGGACCTACGAGCAGTACTTC.

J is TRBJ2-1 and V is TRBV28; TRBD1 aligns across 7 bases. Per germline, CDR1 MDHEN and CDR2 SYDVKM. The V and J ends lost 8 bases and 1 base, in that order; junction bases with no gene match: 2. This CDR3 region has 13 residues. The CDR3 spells CASGTESYNEQFF. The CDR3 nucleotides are TGTGCCAGCGGGACAGAGTCCTACAATGAGCAGTTCTTC.

CDR3 in amino acids: CATSDWEGSNTGELFF. Here the CDR3 DNA reads TGTGCCACCAGTGATTGGGAGGGATCGAACACCGGGGAGCTGTTTTTT. V and J are TRBV24-1 and TRBJ2-2, with TRBD2 identical over 7 bases. J lost 0 bases, V lost 2 bases, and 2 bases had no gene match. CDR3 length: 16 amino acids. CDR1 and CDR2 (germline): KGHDR, SFDVKD.

CDR3 protein: CASSEFPQVSYEQYF. Written as DNA, the CDR3 is TGTGCCAGCAGTGAGTTCCCTCAGGTCTCCTACGAGCAGTACTTC. The chain uses TRBV6-1 and TRBJ2-7, with D uncertain. The CDR3 extends over 15 amino acids. Germline loops: CDR1 MNHNS, CDR2 SASEGT. V lost 3 bases and J 0 bases, leaving 12 bases between the germline ends.

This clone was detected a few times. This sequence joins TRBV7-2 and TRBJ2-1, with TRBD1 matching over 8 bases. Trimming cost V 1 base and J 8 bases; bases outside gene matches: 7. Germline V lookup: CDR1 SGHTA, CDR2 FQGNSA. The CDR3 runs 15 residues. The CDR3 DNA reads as TGTGCCAGCAGCTTAGGCAGGACAGGGTCCGATGAGCAGTTCTTC. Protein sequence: CASSLGRTGSDEQFF.

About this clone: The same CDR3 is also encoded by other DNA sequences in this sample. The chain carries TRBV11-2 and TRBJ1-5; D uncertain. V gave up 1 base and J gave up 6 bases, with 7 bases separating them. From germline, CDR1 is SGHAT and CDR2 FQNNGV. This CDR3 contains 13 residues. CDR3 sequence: CASSLGLAQPQHF. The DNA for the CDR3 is TGTGCCAGCAGCTTAGGGTTGGCTCAGCCCCAGCATTTT.

CDR3 nucleotides: TGTGCCATCTATAACTTAAACACCGGGGAGCTGTTTTTT. It codes for CAIYNLNTGELFF. The chain has TRBV10-3 and TRBJ2-2; the D is unclear. Germline V CDR1 and CDR2: ENHRY, SYGVKD. The V end was cut by 8 bases, the J end by 2 bases, with 9 bases between. The CDR3 is made up of 13 amino acids.

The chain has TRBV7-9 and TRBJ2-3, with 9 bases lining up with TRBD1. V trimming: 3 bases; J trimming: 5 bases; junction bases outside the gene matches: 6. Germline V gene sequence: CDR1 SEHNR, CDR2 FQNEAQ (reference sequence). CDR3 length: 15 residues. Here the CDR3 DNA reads TGTGCCAGCAGCTTTACAGGGGGCGGTGGAGATACGCAGTATTTT. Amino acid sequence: CASSFTGGGGDTQYF.

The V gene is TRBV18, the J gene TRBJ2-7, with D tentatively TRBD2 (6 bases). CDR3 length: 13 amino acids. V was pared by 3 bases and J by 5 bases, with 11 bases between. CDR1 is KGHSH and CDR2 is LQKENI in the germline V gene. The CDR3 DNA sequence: TGTGCCAGCTCACCCGGGACGGGAGACGAGCAGTACTTC. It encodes CASSPGTGDEQYF.

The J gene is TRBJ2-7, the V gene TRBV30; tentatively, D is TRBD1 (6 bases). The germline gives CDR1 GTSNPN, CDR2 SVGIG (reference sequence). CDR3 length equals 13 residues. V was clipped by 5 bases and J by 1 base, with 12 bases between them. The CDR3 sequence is CAWARQASYEQYF. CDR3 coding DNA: TGTGCCTGGGCCAGACAGGCTTCCTACGAGCAGTACTTC.

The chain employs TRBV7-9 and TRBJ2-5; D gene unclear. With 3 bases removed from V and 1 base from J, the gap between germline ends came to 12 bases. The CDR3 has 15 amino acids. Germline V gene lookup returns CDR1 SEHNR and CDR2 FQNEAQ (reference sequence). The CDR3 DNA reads TGTGCCAGCAGCTTTAGTGTTGTCGTCCAAGAGACCCAGTACTTC. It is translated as CASSFSVVVQETQYF. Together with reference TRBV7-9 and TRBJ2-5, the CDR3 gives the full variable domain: DTGVSQNPRHKITKRGQNVTFRCDPISEHNRLYWYRQTLGQGPEFLTYFQNEAQLEKSRLLSDRFSAERPKGSFSTLEIQRTEQGDSAMYLCASSFSVVVQETQYFGPGTRLLVL.

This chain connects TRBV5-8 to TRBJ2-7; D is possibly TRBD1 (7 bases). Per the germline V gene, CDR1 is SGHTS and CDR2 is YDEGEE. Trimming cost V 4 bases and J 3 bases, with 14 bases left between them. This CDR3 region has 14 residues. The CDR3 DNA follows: TGTGCCAGCAGCACCCGACAGGGAGGCTACGAGCAGTACTTC. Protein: CASSTRQGGYEQYF. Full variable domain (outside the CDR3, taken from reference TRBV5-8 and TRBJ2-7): EAGVTQSPTHLIKTRGQQATLRCSPISGHTSVYWYQQALGLGLQFLLWYDEGEERNRGNFPPRFSGRQFPNYSSELNVNALELEDSALYLCASSTRQGGYEQYFGPGTRLTVT.

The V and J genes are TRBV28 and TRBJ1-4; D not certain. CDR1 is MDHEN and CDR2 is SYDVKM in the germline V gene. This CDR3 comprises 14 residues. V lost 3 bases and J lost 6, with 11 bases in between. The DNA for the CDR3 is TGTGCCAGCAGTTTGCCCGGGGATTATGAAAAACTGTTTTTT. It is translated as CASSLPGDYEKLFF.

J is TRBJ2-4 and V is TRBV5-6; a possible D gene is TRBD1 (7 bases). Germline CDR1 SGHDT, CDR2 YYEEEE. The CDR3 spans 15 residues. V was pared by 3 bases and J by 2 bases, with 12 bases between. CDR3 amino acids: CASSSSGGSKNIQYF. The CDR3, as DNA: TGTGCCAGCAGCTCGTCAGGGGGGTCCAAAAACATTCAGTACTTC. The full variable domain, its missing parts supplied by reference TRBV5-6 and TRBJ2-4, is DAGVTQSPTHLIKTRGQQVTLRCSPKSGHDTVSWYQQALGQGPQFIFQYYEEEERQRGNFPDRFSGHQFPNYSSELNVNALLLGDSALYLCASSSSGGSKNIQYFGAGTRLSVL.

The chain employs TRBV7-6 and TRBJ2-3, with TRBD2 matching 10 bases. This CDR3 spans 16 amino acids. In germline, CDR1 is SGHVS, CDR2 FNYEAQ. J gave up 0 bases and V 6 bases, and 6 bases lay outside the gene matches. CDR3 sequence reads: CASRRLAGFSTDTQYF. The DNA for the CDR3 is TGTGCCAGCAGACGACTAGCGGGCTTTAGCACAGATACGCAGTATTTT.

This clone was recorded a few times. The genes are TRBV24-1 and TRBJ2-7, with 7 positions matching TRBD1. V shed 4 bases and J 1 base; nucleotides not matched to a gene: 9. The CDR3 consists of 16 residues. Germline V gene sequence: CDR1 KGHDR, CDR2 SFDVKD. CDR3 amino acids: CATSDPRDSGSYEQYF. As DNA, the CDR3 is TGTGCCACCAGTGACCCCAGGGACAGCGGATCCTACGAGCAGTACTTC.

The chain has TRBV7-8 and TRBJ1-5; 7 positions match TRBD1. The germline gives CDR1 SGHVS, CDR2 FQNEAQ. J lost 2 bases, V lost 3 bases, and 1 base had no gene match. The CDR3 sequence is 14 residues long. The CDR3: CASSFGTGNQPQHF. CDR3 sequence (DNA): TGTGCCAGCAGCTTCGGGACAGGCAATCAGCCCCAGCATTTT.

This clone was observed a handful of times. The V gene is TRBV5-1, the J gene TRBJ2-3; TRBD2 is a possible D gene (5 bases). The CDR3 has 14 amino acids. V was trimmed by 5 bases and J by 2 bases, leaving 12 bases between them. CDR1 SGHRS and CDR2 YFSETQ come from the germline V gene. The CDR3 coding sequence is TGCGCCAGCAGTTGGCAGACTACCACAGATACGCAGTATTTT. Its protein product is CASSWQTTTDTQYF.

Here the CDR3 DNA reads TGTGCCAGCACTCAAGGGGTCCATGGCTACACCTTC. Its translation: CASTQGVHGYTF. V is TRBV6-5 and J is TRBJ1-2; possibly TRBD1 for D (5 bases). The CDR3 runs 12 residues. CDR1 is MNHEY and CDR2 is SVGAGI in the germline V gene. V lost 7 bases, J lost 6 bases, and 12 bases lay in between.

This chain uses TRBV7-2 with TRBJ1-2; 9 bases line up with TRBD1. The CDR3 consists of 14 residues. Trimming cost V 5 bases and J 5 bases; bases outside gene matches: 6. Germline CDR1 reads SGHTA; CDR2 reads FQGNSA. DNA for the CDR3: TGTGCCAGCAGCCCAGGACAGGGGAGATATGGCTACACCTTC. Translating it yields CASSPGQGRYGYTF.

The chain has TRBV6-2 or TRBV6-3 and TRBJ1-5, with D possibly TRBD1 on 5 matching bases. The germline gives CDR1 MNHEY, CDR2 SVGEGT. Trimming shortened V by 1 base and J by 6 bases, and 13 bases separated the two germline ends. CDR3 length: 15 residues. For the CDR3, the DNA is TGTGCCAGCAGTTACTGGGGGGATGGGATTCAGCCCCAGCATTTT. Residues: CASSYWGDGIQPQHF.

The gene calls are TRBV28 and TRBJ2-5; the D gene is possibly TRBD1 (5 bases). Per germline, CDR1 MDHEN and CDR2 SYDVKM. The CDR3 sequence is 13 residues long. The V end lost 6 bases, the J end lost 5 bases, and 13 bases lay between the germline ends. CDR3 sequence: CASSLWGEETQYF. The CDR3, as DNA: TGTGCCAGCAGCCTCTGGGGCGAGGAGACCCAGTACTTC.

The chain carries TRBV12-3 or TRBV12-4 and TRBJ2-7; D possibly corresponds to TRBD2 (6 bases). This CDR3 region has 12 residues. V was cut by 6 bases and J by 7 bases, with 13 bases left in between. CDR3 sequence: CASSRGLSEQYF. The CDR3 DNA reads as TGTGCCAGCAGCCGGGGACTGTCGGAGCAGTACTTC.

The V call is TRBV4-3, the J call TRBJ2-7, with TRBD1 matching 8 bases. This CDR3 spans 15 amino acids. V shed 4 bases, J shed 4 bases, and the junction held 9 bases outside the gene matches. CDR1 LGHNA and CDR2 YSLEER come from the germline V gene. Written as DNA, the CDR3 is TGCGCCAGCAGCCGAGACAGGGGATACGGGTACGAGCAGTACTTC. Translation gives CASSRDRGYGYEQYF.

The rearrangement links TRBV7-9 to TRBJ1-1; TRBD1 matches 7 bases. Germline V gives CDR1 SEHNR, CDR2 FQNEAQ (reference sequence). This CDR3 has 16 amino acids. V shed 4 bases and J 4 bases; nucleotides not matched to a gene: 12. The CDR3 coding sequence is TGTGCCAGCAGCTCTTTCACGACAGGGTCGGGCACTGAAGCTTTCTTT. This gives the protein CASSSFTTGSGTEAFF.